In this sample, the clone carrying this T cell receptor beta chain turned up a few times. This specimen belongs to a study of glioma-infiltrating T cells after dendritic cell vaccination. Clones were sequenced by immunoSEQ multiplex PCR, and TCRdb holds only the in-frame ones, with some missing. The sample holds roughly 60,000 clones, roughly 86% seen once. This CDR3 has 13 amino acids. V gave up 4 bases and J gave up 2 bases, with 7 bases separating them. Germline V gene data show CDR1 as WNHNN and CDR2 as SYGVQD (reference sequence). Time point of the sample: after dendritic cell vaccination, including at tumor progression/relapse.

The material was blood, obtained after dendritic cell vaccination. The source of this sequence is a human donor with glioblastoma. The chain combines TRBV10-1 with TRBJ2-3; D remains ambiguous. The CDR3 region is CASSGAPTDTQYF. CDR3 nucleotide sequence: TGCGCCAGCAGTGGGGCCCCCACAGATACGCAGTATTTT.